This TCR beta chain was obtained from a study of chemoradiotherapy in HPV16-positive cancers. General observations from the study: Better recurrence-free survival went with HPV-responsive T-cell expansion in HPV16-positive patients. During treatment, candidate HPV-specific clones and E7-related motifs expanded in tumor.

Concerning this clone itself: Its specificity is unknown.

Repertoires were sampled repeatedly during chemoradiotherapy. CDR3 length: 14 residues. Germline V CDR1 and CDR2: KGHSH, LQKENI. V was cut by 2 bases and J by 7 bases, with 12 bases left in between. Produced via immunoSEQ multiplex PCR; TCRdb's table is partial and in-frame only. The sample contains 25,000 to 35,000 clones, more than 70% of which appear only once. The TCR sequence derives from a human donor with HPV-associated anogenital cancer. The source was blood, collected from a patient who underwent chemoradiotherapy. J is TRBJ1-5 and V is TRBV18; no reliable D call. The DNA for the CDR3 is TGTGCCAGCTCACCAATGAAAAGGGTGCAGCCCCAGCATTTT. It translates to CASSPMKRVQPQHF.